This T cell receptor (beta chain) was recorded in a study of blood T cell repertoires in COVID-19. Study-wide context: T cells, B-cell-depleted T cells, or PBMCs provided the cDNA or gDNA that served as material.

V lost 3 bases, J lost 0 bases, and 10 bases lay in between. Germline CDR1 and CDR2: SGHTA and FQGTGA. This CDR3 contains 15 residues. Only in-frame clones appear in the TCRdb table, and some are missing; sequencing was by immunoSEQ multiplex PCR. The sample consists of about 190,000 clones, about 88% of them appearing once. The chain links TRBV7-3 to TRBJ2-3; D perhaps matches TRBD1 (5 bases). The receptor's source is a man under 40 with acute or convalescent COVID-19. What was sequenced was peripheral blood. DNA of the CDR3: TGTGCCAGCAGCTTCAGACAGTCCAGCACAGATACGCAGTATTTT. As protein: CASSFRQSSTDTQYF.